This T cell receptor (beta chain) was recovered during a study of cytomegalovirus exposure and HLA in healthy donors. In the study overall: It was reported in a later analysis that the same platform had been used for the 90 to 150 validation repertoires as for the 550 to 700 first-cohort repertoires.

Method: immunoSEQ multiplex PCR; TCRdb's copy keeps in-frame clones and lacks some. The sample lists 250,000 to 300,000 clones; nearly 90% were seen once. Per germline, CDR1 SGDLS and CDR2 YYNGEE. V dropped 4 bases and J dropped 5 bases, with 16 bases sitting between them. The CDR3 length is 15 residues. Points on this clone: The antigen is unknown.

Study-level points and caveats: Through in vitro validation, three CMV-associated chains were shown to be specific for CMV antigens. Altogether, 150 or so TCR beta chains were recorded as cytomegalovirus-associated.

The donors were members of the roughly 130-subject validation cohort (separate from the roughly 700-subject first cohort). This sequence originates from a woman aged 18 to 35 in good health and CMV-seronegative. The chain couples TRBV9 to TRBJ2-1; the D gene is possibly TRBD1 (6 bases). Material: PBMCs. CDR3: CASSQDSTRHNEQFF. In DNA, the CDR3 is TGTGCCAGCAGCCAGGACAGCACCAGGCACAATGAGCAGTTCTTC. Filled out from reference TRBV9 and TRBJ2-1, the complete variable domain reads DSGVTQTPKHLITATGQRVTLRCSPRSGDLSVYWYQQSLDQGLQFLIQYYNGEERAKGNILERFSAQQFPDLHSELNLSSLELGDSALYFCASSQDSTRHNEQFFGPGTRLTVL.